These T cell receptor beta chains were read from a single sample in a study of T cell responses to AZD1222 COVID-19 vaccine. Produced via immunoSEQ multiplex PCR; TCRdb's table is partial and in-frame only. The sample includes some 150,000 clones, around 91% seen only once; the top ten take around 5%. Sequenced here: peripheral blood, sampled on day 0 of AZD1222 vaccination. Source of these receptors: an adult in good health. Both conserved end residues are part of each CDR3. The D gene is left open where the match is weak. Not all rows give a size; the values are once, few, many and, for expanded clones, a class.

>TRBV5-4|TRBJ2-3|-|-
TGTGCCTCTTCCGCATGGACAGATACGCAGTATTTT
CASSAWTDTQYF
>TRBV18|TRBJ1-3|-|-
TGTGCCAGCTCACGGACCACAGGGACCTCTGGAAACACCATATATTTT
CASSRTTGTSGNTIYF
>TRBV29-1|TRBJ1-2|-|-
TGCAGCGTTGAAGGTTCGGTCCCCCCGCCCTATGGCTACACCTTC
CSVEGSVPPPYGYTF
>TRBV5-1|TRBJ2-7|-|-
TGCGCCAGCAGCTTAAAGGCCCACGAGCAGTACTTC
CASSLKAHEQYF
>TRBV7-2|TRBJ2-5|TRBD2|-
TGTGCCAGCAGCCCGGGACTAAACCAAGAGACCCAGTACTTC
CASSPGLNQETQYF
>TRBV5-1|TRBJ2-6|TRBD1|few
TGCGCCAGCAGCGCCACAGGGGGCGCTGGGGCCAACGTCCTGACTTTC
CASSATGGAGANVLTF
>TRBV27|TRBJ2-7|-|-
TGTGCCAGCAGGGGGGACATGGACTACGAGCAGTACTTC
CASRGDMDYEQYF
>TRBV4-3|TRBJ2-1|TRBD2|-
TGCGCCAGCAGCCAAGGACTAGCGGGAGGGCCGGGGAATGAGCAGTTCTTC
CASSQGLAGGPGNEQFF
>TRBV4-2|TRBJ1-2|TRBD1|-
TGTGCCAGCACGCCCGGACAGGGGAGTAACTATGGCTACACCTTC
CASTPGQGSNYGYTF
>TRBV30|TRBJ1-2|-|-
TGTGCCGGGCATAGATTCTATGGCTACACCTTC
CAGHRFYGYTF
>TRBV20-1|TRBJ1-6|-|-
TGCAGTGCTAGAGAGGACCCCGTCCACTTT
CSAREDPVHF
>TRBV11-3|TRBJ1-1|-|-
TGTGCCAGCAGCTTAAGGCCAGGGAAAGGTGAAGCTTTCTTT
CASSLRPGKGEAFF
>TRBV27|TRBJ2-5|-|-
TGTGCCAGCAGTCCCCTAGGTAGTTGGGAGACCCAGTACTTC
CASSPLGSWETQYF
>TRBV2|TRBJ1-1|-|-
TGTGCCAGCAGTGAAGCGCTTAGGAACACTGAAGCTTTCTTT
CASSEALRNTEAFF
>TRBV4-3|TRBJ2-7|TRBD2|-
TGCGCCAGCAGCCAAGATAAGACTAGCCAAGCGCTGGACGAGCAGTACTTC
CASSQDKTSQALDEQYF
>TRBV10-2|TRBJ2-1|-|-
TGCGCCAGCAGTGAGCCCCTACCCAACAATGAGCAGTTCTTC
CASSEPLPNNEQFF
>TRBV21-1|TRBJ2-5|-|-
TGTGCCAGCAGCAAAGCGTTGGGTGGCTGGGACTCGGGCGGGGAGACCCAGTACTTC
CASSKALGGWDSGGETQYF